This T cell receptor (beta chain) was recovered during a study of blood T cell repertoires in COVID-19 (dated by TCRdb to the early 2020s). About the investigation overall: Samples from collaborators originated in the United States, Italy and Spain and spanned both the acute and convalescent phases of COVID-19. Where available, HLA class I and class II types were obtained from metadata supplied by the sample provider rather than from assay-based typing. The material from the prospective study consisted of cDNA or gDNA derived from T cells, B-cell-depleted T cells, or PBMCs. Sample metadata almost always included a de-identified subject ID, COVID-19 status, age in years and sex. The repertoires were released in a freely available public database meant as a resource for research on the immune response to SARS-CoV-2. Subjects who had been exposed to COVID-19, were actively infected with it, or had recovered from it provided the deeply sampled blood TCRbeta repertoires that made up the dataset. Samples came from the ongoing ImmuneRACE study (first 160 participants) plus 1,254 subjects from 6 global collaborators. The paper as a whole reports these results and caveats: Clinical and demographic metadata were provided uncurated, with the amount varying by source and participant.

From cysteine to phenylalanine, the CDR3 is 16 amino acids long. Of all the DNA, just the CDR3 is kept, 48 bases in frame from base 1. From a lookup of the germline V gene, CDR1 and CDR2 are SGHRS and YFSETQ. V trim: 2 bases; J trim: 0 bases; unmatched bases: 4. One collaborating source in Seattle enrolled patients during active infection and followed them longitudinally through the course of disease. The collaborating institutions used their own protocols to collect whole blood in K2EDTA tubes. For TCRbeta analysis, collaborators shipped samples as frozen whole blood, isolated PBMCs, or DNA extracted from either of those sample types. As regards this clone: This clone's antigen is unknown. No much larger clone exists at a distance of one base, and base qualities are not known.

TCRbeta CDR3 regions were amplified from genomic DNA using the immunoSEQ Assay, a bias-controlled multiplex PCR. The study's own analysis went as follows. Nucleated cell counts per sample were estimated from amplification of reference gene primers within the assay. To quantify the absolute abundance of each unique TCRbeta CDR3 rearrangement, sequence reads were collapsed and filtered. For each sample, productive Simpson clonality was calculated by taking the square root of Simpson's diversity index across productive rearrangements. TCRdb obtained this table from immuneACCESS and retained in-frame rearrangements with V and J assigned. These tables miss some clones; where compared with another copy, unresolved V genes account for less than half of the shortfall, and the remainder is unexplained. V and J calls and clone size are those listed in that table; D and trimming were worked out from the DNA. Across this sample there are approximately 60,000 clones, with over 65% seen only once. The top ten clonotypes cover 12% to 15% of the sample.

Specimen: peripheral blood. The TCR was taken from a man in his 60s with COVID-19, enrolled during active disease. The chain employs TRBV5-1 and TRBJ2-2; TRBD1 matches 7 bases in the middle. CDR3 protein: CASSLGGYSNTGELFF. The bases read TGCGCCAGCAGCTTAGGGGGCTACTCGAACACCGGGGAGCTGTTTTTT. With the portions outside the CDR3 filled from the reference TRBV5-1 and TRBJ2-2 genes, the complete variable region becomes KAGVTQTPRYLIKTRGQQVTLSCSPISGHRSVSWYQQTPGQGLQFLFEYFSETQRNKGNFPGRFSGRQFSNSRSEMNVSTLELGDSALYLCASSLGGYSNTGELFFGEGSRLTVL.